This T cell receptor beta chain is from a study of cytomegalovirus exposure and HLA in healthy donors. Study-wide points: Confirmation was obtained in vitro that three CMV-associated chains are specific for CMV antigens.

As for this clone: As yet, its antigen is unknown.

CDR1 is LNHNV, CDR2 YYDKDF, per germline (reference sequence). Trimming took 5 bases from V and 6 from J; bases not matched to a gene: 1. CDR3 length equals 15 residues. This cohort consisted of healthy bone marrow donors. Amplification used 60 Vbeta primers and 13 Jbeta primers. Here immunoSEQ multiplex PCR was the method, and the copy in TCRdb shows in-frame clones only, minus some. Its table records around 150,000 clones. V and J are TRBV15 and TRBJ2-1; 16 positions match TRBD2. The specimen was PBMCs. The source of this sequence is a middle-aged man in good health and CMV-seronegative. In nucleotides, the CDR3 is TGTGCCACCAGCGGGACTAGCGGGGGGGCCAATGAGCAGTTCTTC. It translates to CATSGTSGGANEQFF.